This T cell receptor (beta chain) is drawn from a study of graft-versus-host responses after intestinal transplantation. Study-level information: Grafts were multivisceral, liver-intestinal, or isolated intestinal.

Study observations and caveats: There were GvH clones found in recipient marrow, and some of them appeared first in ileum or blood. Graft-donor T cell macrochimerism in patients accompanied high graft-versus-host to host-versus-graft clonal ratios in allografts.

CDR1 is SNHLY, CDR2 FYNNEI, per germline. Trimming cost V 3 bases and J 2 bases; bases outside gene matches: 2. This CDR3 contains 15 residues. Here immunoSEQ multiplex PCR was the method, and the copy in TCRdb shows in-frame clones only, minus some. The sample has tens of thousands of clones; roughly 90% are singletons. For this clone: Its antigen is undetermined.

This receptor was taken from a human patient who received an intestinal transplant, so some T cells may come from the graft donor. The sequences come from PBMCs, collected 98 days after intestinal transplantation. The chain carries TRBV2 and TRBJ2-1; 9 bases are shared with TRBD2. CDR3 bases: TGTGCCAGCAGTGAGGTAGCGGGGGCCTACAATGAGCAGTTCTTC. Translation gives CASSEVAGAYNEQFF.